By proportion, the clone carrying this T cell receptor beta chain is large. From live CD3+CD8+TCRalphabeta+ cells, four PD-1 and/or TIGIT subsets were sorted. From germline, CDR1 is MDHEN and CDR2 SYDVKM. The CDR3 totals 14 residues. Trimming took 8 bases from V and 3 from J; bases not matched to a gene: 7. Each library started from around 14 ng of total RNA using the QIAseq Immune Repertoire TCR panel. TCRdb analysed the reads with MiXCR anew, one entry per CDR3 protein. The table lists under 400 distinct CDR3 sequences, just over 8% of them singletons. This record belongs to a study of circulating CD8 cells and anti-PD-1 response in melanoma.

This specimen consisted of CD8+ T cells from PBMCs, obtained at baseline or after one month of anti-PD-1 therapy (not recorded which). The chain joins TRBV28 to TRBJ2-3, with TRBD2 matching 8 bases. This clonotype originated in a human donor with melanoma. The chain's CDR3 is CASRPRGETDTQYF. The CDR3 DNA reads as TGTGCCAGCCGCCCGCGGGGGGAAACAGATACGCAGTATTTT. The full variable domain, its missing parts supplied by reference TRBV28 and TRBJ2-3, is DVKVTQSSRYLVKRTGEKVFLECVQDMDHENMFWYRQDPGLGLRLIYFSYDVKMKEKGDIPEGYSVSREKKERFSLILESASTNQTSMYLCASRPRGETDTQYFGPGTRLTVL.